Below are 21 T cell receptor beta chains sequenced from a single sample in a study of shared clonotypes between healthy human individuals. Clones were read by immunoSEQ multiplex PCR, and TCRdb kept only the in-frame ones, dropping some. The repertoire consists of about 1 million clones, with roughly 70% occurring once and the leading ten covering about 1.5%. Sequencing was performed on memory CD4+ T cells sorted from blood. As for subset: CD45RA-negative fraction. All receptors derive from a man aged 18 to 29 in good health.

The chain links TRBV30 to TRBJ2-7, with 10 bases that match TRBD1. The CDR3 runs 13 residues. Germline V gene data show CDR1 as GTSNPN and CDR2 as SVGIG (reference sequence). V lost 5 bases to trimming and J lost 7 bases; unmatched junction nucleotides: 8. CDR3 DNA: TGTGCCTGGGCAAGACAGGGGGCGGGGGAGCAGTACTTC. Translation gives CAWARQGAGEQYF.

V usage is TRBV28 and J usage is TRBJ2-6; 12 nucleotides line up with TRBD1. This CDR3 has 18 amino acids. V lost 6 bases, J lost 0 bases, and 6 bases stayed unmatched. Germline CDR1 reads MDHEN; CDR2 reads SYDVKM. The CDR3 DNA follows: TGTGCCAGCAGGGAGCGGGACAGGGGGCTCTCTGGGGCCAACGTCCTGACTTTC. Translating gives CASRERDRGLSGANVLTF.

The chain joins TRBV6-1 to TRBJ2-7; D is uncertain. Per germline, CDR1 MNHNS and CDR2 SASEGT. The V end was cut by 6 bases, the J end by 0 bases, with 12 bases between. The CDR3 extends over 14 amino acids. CDR3 sequence reads: CASRRTASSYEQYF. The CDR3 coding sequence is TGTGCCAGCAGACGGACGGCTAGCTCCTACGAGCAGTACTTC.

This chain connects TRBV7-9 to TRBJ2-4; D gene unclear. Trimming pared 1 base from V and 9 bases from J, leaving 4 bases between. The germline CDR1 and CDR2 sequences are SEHNR and FQNEAQ (reference sequence). This CDR3 has 11 residues. CDR3 region: CASSLDVIQYF. CDR3 coding DNA: TGTGCCAGCAGCTTAGATGTCATTCAGTACTTC.

The chain combines TRBV7-2 with TRBJ2-2, with D possibly matching TRBD1 (5 bases). V lost 4 bases to trimming and J lost 6 bases, with 15 bases between them. This CDR3 contains 15 residues. Germline CDR1 reads SGHTA; CDR2 reads FQGNSA. The CDR3 loop is CASSSDIYLSGELFF. Written as DNA, the CDR3 is TGTGCCAGCAGCTCGGACATCTACTTATCCGGGGAGCTGTTTTTT. The full variable domain, in which reference TRBV7-2 and TRBJ2-2 provide the parts outside the CDR3, is GAGVSQSPSNKVTEKGKDVELRCDPISGHTALYWYRQSLGQGLEFLIYFQGNSAPDKSGLPSDRFSAERTGGSVSTLTIQRTQQEDSAVYLCASSSDIYLSGELFFGEGSRLTVL.

V gene TRBV10-3 combines with J gene TRBJ2-2, with D unresolved. V dropped 3 bases and J dropped 3 bases, with 8 bases sitting between them. The CDR3 runs to 14 residues. Germline CDR1 reads ENHRY; CDR2 reads SYGVKD. CDR3 DNA sequence: TGTGCCATCAGTGAACGAGGATACACCGGGGAGCTGTTTTTT. Amino acids: CAISERGYTGELFF.

This clone was observed a handful of times. The J gene is TRBJ2-5, the V gene TRBV15, with TRBD2 as a possible D gene (6 bases). The germline CDR1 and CDR2 sequences are LNHNV and YYDKDF (reference sequence). The CDR3 is made up of 13 amino acids. V lost 0 bases and J 11 bases, leaving 13 bases between the germline ends. The CDR3 sequence: CATSRDGFREQYF. The CDR3 bases are TGTGCCACCAGCAGAGACGGCTTCCGGGAGCAGTACTTC.

The rearrangement links TRBV5-4 to TRBJ2-1, with unresolved D. The CDR3 covers 13 residues. CDR1 is SGHNT and CDR2 is YYREEE in the germline V gene (reference sequence). V dropped 2 bases and J dropped 7 bases, with 10 bases sitting between them. The CDR3 bases are TGTGCCAGCAGCTTCCCGCCCAAGAATGAGCAGTTCTTC. Translating gives CASSFPPKNEQFF.

The rearrangement links TRBV7-2 to TRBJ1-2; 7 nucleotides align to TRBD1. CDR1 is SGHTA, CDR2 FQGNSA, per germline. V dropped 5 bases and J dropped 8; count of bases not matched to a gene: 11. This CDR3 comprises 14 residues. For the CDR3, the DNA is TGTGCCAGCAGCGTCCAGGGGGGACGAGGGGGCTACACCTTC. Protein: CASSVQGGRGGYTF.

Regarding this clone: This sample also contains other DNA sequences that code for the same CDR3. The J gene is TRBJ2-1, the V gene TRBV5-1; D gene unclear. Germline V lookup: CDR1 SGHRS, CDR2 YFSETQ. The CDR3 has 15 amino acids. V lost 4 bases and J lost 0, with 11 bases in between. The CDR3 here is CASSPAGSSYNEQFF. CDR3 nucleotide sequence: TGCGCCAGCAGCCCGGCAGGTAGCTCCTACAATGAGCAGTTCTTC.

V and J are TRBV9 and TRBJ2-1, with 7 bases matching TRBD2. V shed 3 bases and J 10 bases; nucleotides not matched to a gene: 4. Germline-derived CDR1 and CDR2 are SGDLS and YYNGEE. The CDR3 sequence is 12 residues long. This CDR3 reads CASSAGLEEQFF. CDR3 nucleotides: TGTGCCAGCAGCGCCGGACTAGAAGAGCAGTTCTTC. Complete variable domain (other parts from reference TRBV9 and TRBJ2-1): DSGVTQTPKHLITATGQRVTLRCSPRSGDLSVYWYQQSLDQGLQFLIQYYNGEERAKGNILERFSAQQFPDLHSELNLSSLELGDSALYFCASSAGLEEQFFGPGTRLTVL.

J is TRBJ2-6 and V is TRBV6-6; D not certain. The CDR3 has 13 amino acids. V lost 7 bases and J 1 base, leaving 5 bases between the germline ends. Per the germline V gene, CDR1 is MNHNY and CDR2 is SVGAGI (reference sequence). The CDR3 spells CASTKSGANVLTF. DNA of the CDR3: TGTGCCAGCACCAAGTCTGGGGCCAACGTCCTGACTTTC.

A word on this clone: The same CDR3 can be traced to other DNA sequences in this sample. This chain joins TRBV5-1 and TRBJ2-5, with 8 nucleotides matching TRBD2. The CDR3 contains 15 residues. The V gene's germline CDR1 is SGHRS and CDR2 YFSETQ. V trimming: 0 bases; J trimming: 5 bases; junction bases outside the gene matches: 6. In DNA, the CDR3 is TGCGCCAGCAGCTTGGCGGCGGGAGGAGGGGAGACCCAGTACTTC. Its protein is CASSLAAGGGETQYF.

Only a few counts were recorded for this clone. The sample holds other DNA sequences that translate to the same CDR3. The chain links TRBV18 to TRBJ2-5; D might be TRBD1 (6 bases). CDR3 length: 13 residues. Trimming took 4 bases from V and 5 from J, leaving 11 bases between them. Germline V gene data show CDR1 as KGHSH and CDR2 as LQKENI. CDR3: CASSQNRDETQYF. For the CDR3, the DNA is TGTGCCAGCTCACAGAACAGGGATGAGACCCAGTACTTC.

This chain links TRBV27 with TRBJ2-2; D could derive from TRBD1 or TRBD2 (5 bases each). Per the germline V gene, CDR1 is MNHEY and CDR2 is SMNVEV (reference sequence). V was clipped by 0 bases and J by 5 bases, with 7 bases between them. The length of the CDR3 is 14 residues. This CDR3 is CASSLSWGTGELFF. DNA of the CDR3: TGTGCCAGCAGTTTATCGTGGGGGACCGGGGAGCTGTTTTTT.

The rearrangement uses TRBV7-8 and TRBJ2-6; D remains unclear. Trimming stripped 5 bases from V and 0 bases from J, with 8 bases between. This CDR3 has 15 residues. Looked up from germline, CDR1 is SGHVS and CDR2 is FQNEAQ. The CDR3 coding sequence is TGTGCCAGCAGCCCTAAGAGCTCTGGGGCCAACGTCCTGACTTTC. As protein: CASSPKSSGANVLTF.

The chain combines TRBV27 with TRBJ1-5; the D gene is possibly TRBD1 (5 bases). V was cut by 4 bases and J by 0 bases, with 16 bases left in between. This CDR3 is 17 amino acids long. Germline V gene sequence: CDR1 MNHEY, CDR2 SMNVEV (reference sequence). The CDR3 DNA sequence: TGTGCCAGCAGTTCCCTCCGGGGCGGCTATAGCAATCAGCCCCAGCATTTT. Protein product: CASSSLRGGYSNQPQHF.

This chain uses TRBV5-4 with TRBJ2-7; a possible D gene is TRBD1 (5 bases). CDR1 is SGHNT and CDR2 is YYREEE in the germline V gene (reference sequence). V shed 4 bases and J shed 3 bases, with 11 bases lying between them. The CDR3 spans 13 residues. The CDR3 nucleotides read TGTGCCAGCAGCGCCTCAGGGATCTACGAGCAGTACTTC. Its translation is CASSASGIYEQYF.

The chain is built from TRBV2 and TRBJ2-1; 14 bases match TRBD2. This CDR3 region has 15 residues. The V gene end was trimmed by 7 bases and the J gene end by 6 bases; junction bases not matched to a gene: 5. Germline CDR1 is SNHLY and CDR2 is FYNNEI. The CDR3 here is CASNGLAGGPNEQFF. The DNA of the CDR3 is TGTGCCAGCAACGGACTAGCGGGGGGTCCCAATGAGCAGTTCTTC.

A few counts support this clone. V and J are TRBV2 and TRBJ2-2; D possibly matches TRBD1 or TRBD2 (5 bases each). This CDR3 spans 14 amino acids. Germline loops: CDR1 SNHLY, CDR2 FYNNEI. V dropped 8 bases and J dropped 3 bases, with 13 bases sitting between them. CDR3: CASRREFDTGELFF. The CDR3, as DNA: TGTGCCAGCCGCAGGGAGTTCGACACCGGGGAGCTGTTTTTT. The full variable domain, completed using reference TRBV2 and TRBJ2-2, is EPEVTQTPSHQVTQMGQEVILRCVPISNHLYFYWYRQILGQKVEFLVSFYNNEISEKSEIFDDQFSVERPDGSNFTLKIRSTKLEDSAMYFCASRREFDTGELFFGEGSRLTVL.

The chain uses TRBV6-6 and TRBJ2-4; 14 bases fit TRBD2. This CDR3 has 16 amino acids. The J segment lost 7 bases and the V segment lost 5 bases, leaving 7 bases of the junction unmatched. Germline V gives CDR1 MNHNY, CDR2 SVGAGI (reference sequence). This CDR3 reads CASSMTSGRASNIQYF. The CDR3 DNA sequence: TGTGCCAGCAGTATGACTAGCGGGAGGGCCTCTAACATTCAGTACTTC.